Listed below are T cell receptor beta chains from one sample, sequenced in a study of T cells in Graves' hyperthyroidism and ophthalmopathy. TCRdb reanalysed the multiplex PCR reads using MiXCR and keeps one entry per CDR3 protein. The sample includes some 500,000 distinct CDR3 sequences, approximately 14% seen only once; the top ten take 15% to 20%. The sample was blood. These receptors all come from a woman aged 18-29 years with Graves' hyperthyroidism. Both conserved end residues are part of each CDR3. A D gene is named only where the DNA matches it firmly. Where a row states a size, it is once, few, many or the class of an expanded clone; other rows omit it.

v_call,clone_size,j_call,d_call,cdr3_aa,cdr3_nt
TRBV20-1,many,TRBJ2-3,-,CSASDAFGQRQADTQYF,TGCAGTGCTAGTGATGCGTTTGGCCAAAGGCAGGCAGATACGCAGTATTTT
TRBV7-9,few,TRBJ2-7,-,CASSPEGLSVGEQYF,TGTGCCAGCAGCCCCGAGGGGCTTTCGGTTGGAGAGCAGTACTTC
TRBV24-1,-,TRBJ2-7,-,CATSDLSQPYEQYF,TGTGCCACCAGTGATTTGAGCCAGCCCTACGAGCAGTACTTC
TRBV20-1,-,TRBJ2-1,-,CSASPTSTEQFF,TGCAGTGCTAGCCCCACCAGCACTGAGCAGTTCTTC
TRBV19,few,TRBJ1-2,-,CASSIDPTGYGYTF,TGTGCCAGTAGTATAGACCCAACGGGCTATGGCTACACCTTC
TRBV19,many,TRBJ2-7,-,CASSPGGLVRAQYF,TGTGCCAGTAGTCCAGGAGGCTTGGTACGAGCTCAGTACTTC
TRBV7-9,-,TRBJ2-1,TRBD1,CASSLVPGQGGYEQFF,TGTGCCAGCAGCTTAGTACCGGGACAGGGGGGATATGAGCAGTTCTTC
TRBV11-2,many,TRBJ2-3,-,CASRNTGQRDTQYF,TGTGCCAGCAGAAATACGGGCCAGCGAGATACGCAGTATTTT
TRBV2,many,TRBJ1-1,-,CASTTGHLNTEAFF,TGTGCCAGTACTACGGGACACCTGAACACTGAAGCTTTCTTT
TRBV2,many,TRBJ2-3,TRBD2,CASSEESSGADTQYF,TGTGCCAGCAGTGAAGAGTCTAGCGGGGCAGATACGCAGTATTTT
TRBV6-1,many,TRBJ1-1,-,CASRSLQRTEAFF,TGTGCCAGCAGATCCCTACAGCGCACTGAAGCTTTCTTT
TRBV20-1,once,TRBJ2-1,-,CSPKGGAVYYNEQFF,TGCAGTCCTAAGGGGGGGGCGGTGTACTACAATGAGCAGTTCTTC
TRBV11-3,many,TRBJ1-1,-,CASSLVRANTEAFF,TGTGCCAGCAGCTTAGTTCGGGCTAACACTGAAGCTTTCTTT
TRBV7-8,many,TRBJ2-1,-,CASSGLARVDEQFF,TGTGCCAGCAGCGGGCTAGCTAGGGTGGATGAGCAGTTCTTC
TRBV18,-,TRBJ1-2,TRBD1,CASSPRDRPYGYTF,TGTGCCAGCTCACCCCGGGACAGGCCCTATGGCTACACCTTC
TRBV6-1,-,TRBJ2-1,TRBD2,CASRLGLAGDGSNEQFF,TGTGCCAGCAGACTGGGGCTAGCGGGAGATGGAAGCAATGAGCAGTTCTTC
TRBV30,many,TRBJ2-2,TRBD2,CALLAGGSNTGELFF,TGTGCCTTACTAGCGGGAGGTAGCAACACCGGGGAGCTGTTTTTT
TRBV5-6,many,TRBJ2-1,TRBD1,CASSATGQIYNEQFF,TGTGCCAGCAGCGCTACGGGACAGATCTACAATGAGCAGTTCTTC
TRBV7-9,many,TRBJ2-7,TRBD2,CASSPRPGLAEYEQYF,TGTGCCAGCAGCCCGAGGCCGGGACTAGCGGAGTACGAGCAGTACTTC
TRBV12-5,many,TRBJ2-5,-,CASGFVDRQETQYF,TGTGCTAGTGGTTTTGTGGACAGACAAGAGACCCAGTACTTC
TRBV27,many,TRBJ2-7,-,CASSLRWALYEQYF,TGTGCCAGCAGTTTAAGGTGGGCCCTCTACGAGCAGTACTTC
TRBV4-2,many,TRBJ2-1,TRBD2,CASSQQGTSGDNEQFF,TGTGCCAGCAGCCAACAGGGGACTAGCGGAGACAATGAGCAGTTCTTC
TRBV6-1,few,TRBJ1-5,-,CASSPAPDSYNQPQHF,TGTGCCAGCAGTCCCGCCCCCGACAGCTACAATCAGCCCCAGCATTTT
TRBV12-5,-,TRBJ1-2,-,CASGLSRVDYGYTF,TGTGCTAGTGGTTTGTCCAGGGTAGACTATGGCTACACCTTC
TRBV18,many,TRBJ1-3,-,CASSPPPHGIEAGNTIYF,TGTGCCAGCTCACCACCCCCACATGGCATCGAGGCTGGAAACACCATATATTTT
TRBV10-3,-,TRBJ1-2,TRBD1,CAISENGQVEHGYTF,TGTGCCATCAGTGAGAACGGACAGGTTGAACATGGCTACACCTTC
TRBV2,-,TRBJ2-1,-,CASSEDPYNEQFF,TGTGCCAGCAGTGAGGACCCCTACAATGAGCAGTTCTTC
TRBV2,many,TRBJ1-4,-,CASSDEKLFF,TGTGCCAGCAGTGATGAAAAACTGTTTTTT
TRBV12-3/TRBV12-4,many,TRBJ2-3,TRBD2,CASSPRTSGSDTQYF,TGTGCCAGCAGTCCTAGGACTAGCGGATCAGATACGCAGTATTTT
TRBV4-1,few,TRBJ2-7,-,CASSSRLGQDYEQYF,TGCGCCAGCAGCTCGCGACTAGGGCAAGACTACGAGCAGTACTTC
TRBV30,many,TRBJ1-5,-,CAWSGSENQPQHF,TGTGCCTGGTCAGGGAGCGAGAATCAGCCCCAGCATTTT